The present T cell receptor beta chain was sequenced within a study of cytomegalovirus exposure and HLA in healthy donors. This clone was observed once. CDR1 and CDR2 from the germline V gene are KGHSH and LQKENI. The V segment lost 0 bases and the J segment 11 bases; nucleotides outside the gene matches: 6. The CDR3 extends over 14 amino acids. The study ran its PCR with 60 Vbeta and 13 Jbeta primers. TCRdb keeps only in-frame clones here, not all; method: immunoSEQ multiplex PCR. The sample contains 210,000 or so clones, around 80% of which appear only once. V and J are TRBV18 and TRBJ2-4, with 8 bases fitting TRBD2. This receptor was obtained from a girl aged 2 to 9 in good health and CMV-seronegative. The specimen was PBMCs. This CDR3 is CASSPPAAGGVQYF. DNA of the CDR3: TGTGCCAGCTCACCACCCGCCGCGGGGGGAGTTCAGTACTTC.